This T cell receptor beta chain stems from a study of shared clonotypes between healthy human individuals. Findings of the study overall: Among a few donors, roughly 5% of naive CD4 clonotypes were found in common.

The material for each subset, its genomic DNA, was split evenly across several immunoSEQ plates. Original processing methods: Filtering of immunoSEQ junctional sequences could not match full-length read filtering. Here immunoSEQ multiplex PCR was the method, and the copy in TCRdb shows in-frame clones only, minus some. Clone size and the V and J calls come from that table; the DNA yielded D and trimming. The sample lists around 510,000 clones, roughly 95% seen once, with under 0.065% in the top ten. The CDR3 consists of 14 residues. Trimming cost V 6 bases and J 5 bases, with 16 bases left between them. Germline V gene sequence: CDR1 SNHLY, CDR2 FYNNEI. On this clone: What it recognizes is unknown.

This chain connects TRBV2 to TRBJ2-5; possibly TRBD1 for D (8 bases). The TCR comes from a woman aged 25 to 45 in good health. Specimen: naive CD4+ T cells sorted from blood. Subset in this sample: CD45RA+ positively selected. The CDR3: CASRDRGGGETQYF. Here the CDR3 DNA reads TGTGCCAGCAGAGACAGGGGAGGGGGGGAGACCCAGTACTTC.